The 29 T cell receptor beta chains reported below all come from one sample, sequenced in a study of beta chain features in type 1 diabetes (dated by TCRdb to about 2018). Library prep was done by the immunoSEQ multiplex PCR assay. All of the isolated RNA was reverse transcribed with the High Capacity cDNA Reverse Transcription Kit, so expressed TCRB transcripts were sequenced. The table was pulled from immuneACCESS by TCRdb, which kept in-frame rearrangements only. Such tables lose some clones; where checked, under half of the loss comes from unresolved V genes, and the rest has no known cause. Here the sample has 300,000 to 350,000 clones; roughly 8% occur a single time. Less than 0.5% of the sample comes from the top ten. The sample comprised central memory CD4+ T cells from blood. The receptors originated from a woman under 30 in good health.

This clone was seen more than once but under ten times. The chain joins TRBV7-9 to TRBJ2-7; unclear D gene. V dropped 3 bases and J dropped 7 bases, with 10 bases sitting between them. This CDR3 comprises 12 residues. The germline V gene encodes CDR1 SEHNR and CDR2 FQNEAQ (reference sequence). For the CDR3, the DNA is TGTGCCAGCAGCTTCAGCCCTTGGGAGCAGTACTTC. Translating it yields CASSFSPWEQYF. Full variable domain (missing parts from reference TRBV7-9 and TRBJ2-7): DTGVSQNPRHKITKRGQNVTFRCDPISEHNRLYWYRQTLGQGPEFLTYFQNEAQLEKSRLLSDRFSAERPKGSFSTLEIQRTEQGDSAMYLCASSFSPWEQYFGPGTRLTVT.

The gene calls are TRBV28 and TRBJ2-5; 8 positions match TRBD1. Trimming cost V 3 bases and J 5 bases; bases outside gene matches: 8. This CDR3 spans 15 amino acids. CDR1 is MDHEN and CDR2 is SYDVKM in the germline V gene. CDR3 nucleotide sequence: TGTGCCAGCAGTTTTGGGACAGGAGGCCGGGAGACCCAGTACTTC. Translating it yields CASSFGTGGRETQYF.

A note on this clone: This sample includes further DNA sequences coding for the same CDR3. CDR3 nucleotide sequence: TGTGCCAGCAGCCGCGGACAGGGAGCCTACGAGCAGTACTTC. Protein product: CASSRGQGAYEQYF. V usage is TRBV5-6 and J usage is TRBJ2-7; 8 bases agree with TRBD1. V dropped 4 bases and J dropped 2; count of bases not matched to a gene: 5. The germline gives CDR1 SGHDT, CDR2 YYEEEE. The CDR3 length is 14 residues.

For this clone: Sequence at one end of the junction differs from germline and may be a read error. CDR3 in amino acids: CASRLADRANTEAFF. CDR3 in DNA: TGTGCCAGCAGATTGGCGGACAGGGCGAACACTGAAGCTTTCTTT. The chain couples TRBV5-6 to TRBJ1-1, with 8 bases aligning to TRBD1. The CDR3 has 15 amino acids. Germline V lookup: CDR1 SGHDT, CDR2 YYEEEE. Based on the CDR3 plus reference TRBV5-6 and TRBJ1-1, the full variable domain is DAGVTQSPTHLIKTRGQQVTLRCSPKSGHDTVSWYQQALGQGPQFIFQYYEEEERQRGNFPDRFSGHQFPNYSSELNVNALLLGDSALYLCASRLADRANTEAFFGQGTRLTVV.

The chain joins TRBV11-2 to TRBJ1-2; 11 nucleotides match TRBD1. Germline assignment: CDR1 SGHAT and CDR2 FQNNGV. The J segment lost 7 bases and the V segment lost 4 bases, leaving 11 bases of the junction unmatched. This CDR3 spans 16 amino acids. CDR3 region: CASSSIGTGGWVGYTF. The CDR3 region has the DNA TGTGCCAGCAGCTCGATCGGGACAGGGGGATGGGTTGGCTACACCTTC.

V gene TRBV7-3 combines with J gene TRBJ1-2, with D possibly TRBD1 on 5 matching bases. Deletions cut 2 bases from V and 13 bases from J, with 14 bases between. The CDR3 extends over 12 amino acids. CDR1 is SGHTA, CDR2 FQGTGA, per germline. This CDR3 is CASSLLGRGLTF. In DNA form, the CDR3 reads TGTGCCAGCAGCTTACTAGGGAGGGGCCTCACCTTC.

This clone was recorded a few times. J is TRBJ2-3 and V is TRBV7-2; 7 bases match TRBD2. With 5 bases clipped from V and 6 bases from J, the junction kept 11 bases outside the gene matches. The CDR3 extends over 15 amino acids. Germline V CDR1 and CDR2: SGHTA, FQGNSA. CDR3 protein: CASSRGGGSADTQYF. CDR3 bases: TGTGCCAGCAGCCGCGGGGGAGGCAGCGCTGATACGCAGTATTTT. Full variable domain (rest looked up from reference TRBV7-2 and TRBJ2-3): GAGVSQSPSNKVTEKGKDVELRCDPISGHTALYWYRQSLGQGLEFLIYFQGNSAPDKSGLPSDRFSAERTGGSVSTLTIQRTQQEDSAVYLCASSRGGGSADTQYFGPGTRLTVL.

This clone occurred a few times. The chain links TRBV27 to TRBJ2-5; 9 bases are shared with TRBD2. The germline CDR1 and CDR2 sequences are MNHEY and SMNVEV (reference sequence). This CDR3 has 18 residues. V was clipped by 0 bases and J by 2 bases; unmatched bases: 10. The CDR3 DNA is TGTGCCAGCAGTTTATCCGGAGTCTCCCTAGCGGGGCAAGAGACCCAGTACTTC. The encoded protein is CASSLSGVSLAGQETQYF.

V usage is TRBV29-1 and J usage is TRBJ2-7; 13 bases map to TRBD2. Germline V gene sequence: CDR1 SQVTM, CDR2 ANQGSEA. Trimming cost V 3 bases and J 1 base; bases outside gene matches: 0. The CDR3 totals 14 residues. This chain's CDR3 is CSVEGLAGSYEQYF. DNA for the CDR3: TGCAGCGTTGAGGGACTAGCGGGATCCTACGAGCAGTACTTC.

This clone was detected many times. This chain's CDR3 is CASSTSRAGQETQYF. The CDR3 bases are TGTGCCAGCTCGACTTCCAGAGCAGGGCAGGAGACCCAGTACTTC. The chain carries TRBV18 and TRBJ2-5, with D maybe TRBD1 (5 bases). V was clipped by 6 bases and J by 5 bases, with 19 bases between them. This CDR3 is built from 15 residues. The V gene's germline CDR1 is KGHSH and CDR2 LQKENI.

The rearrangement links TRBV9 to TRBJ2-1; 12 nucleotides align to TRBD2. This CDR3 spans 16 amino acids. In germline, CDR1 is SGDLS, CDR2 YYNGEE. The V gene end was trimmed by 4 bases and the J gene end by 7 bases; junction bases not matched to a gene: 9. CDR3 residues: CASSPPGLAGSNEQFF. For the CDR3, the DNA is TGTGCCAGCAGCCCGCCAGGACTAGCGGGATCTAATGAGCAGTTCTTC.

The gene calls are TRBV14 and TRBJ2-3, with TRBD2 identical over 10 bases. Germline values: CDR1 SGHDN, CDR2 FVKESK. CDR3 size: 15 residues. Trimming cost V 6 bases and J 2 bases; bases outside gene matches: 5. CDR3 nucleotides: TGTGCCAGCAGACGCACTAGCGGGAACACAGATACGCAGTATTTT. It specifies CASRRTSGNTDTQYF.

The chain combines TRBV7-9 with TRBJ2-3, with D perhaps being TRBD1 or TRBD2 (5 bases each). The germline V and J ends were trimmed by 5 bases and 4 bases, with 16 bases remaining between them. CDR3 length: 15 residues. Germline V gene sequence: CDR1 SEHNR, CDR2 FQNEAQ (reference sequence). CDR3 loop: CASSPSTGRPDTQYF. CDR3 in DNA: TGTGCCAGCAGCCCCTCGACGGGGCGCCCAGATACGCAGTATTTT.

This clone was observed a few times. This same CDR3 is encoded by further DNA sequences in the sample. V usage is TRBV2 and J usage is TRBJ2-7; TRBD2 agrees at 7 bases. Germline V gene data show CDR1 as SNHLY and CDR2 as FYNNEI. V gave up 5 bases and J gave up 2 bases; unmatched junction bases: 3. The CDR3 covers 13 residues. CDR3 sequence (DNA): TGTGCCAGCAGTACGGGAGGACCCTACGAGCAGTACTTC. Its protein is CASSTGGPYEQYF. Full variable domain (rest looked up from reference TRBV2 and TRBJ2-7): EPEVTQTPSHQVTQMGQEVILRCVPISNHLYFYWYRQILGQKVEFLVSFYNNEISEKSEIFDDQFSVERPDGSNFTLKIRSTKLEDSAMYFCASSTGGPYEQYFGPGTRLTVT.

The rearrangement uses TRBV28 and TRBJ2-2; D might be TRBD2 (7 bases). V lost 7 bases to trimming and J lost 4 bases, with 19 bases between them. This CDR3 contains 16 residues. Germline CDR1 MDHEN, CDR2 SYDVKM. In DNA form, the CDR3 reads TGTGCCAGCACCCTTCCTGGGGGGGCAAGCACCGGGGAGCTGTTTTTT. Its protein is CASTLPGGASTGELFF.

This clone was seen repeatedly, ten times or more. The V call is TRBV7-3, the J call TRBJ2-2; a possible D gene is TRBD2 (6 bases). Germline V gene sequence: CDR1 SGHTA, CDR2 FQGTGA. Between the trimmed V and J ends, which lost 5 bases and 5 bases, there was a span of 15 bases. This CDR3 spans 15 amino acids. The CDR3 coding sequence is TGTGCCAGCAGCCCGAACGTACTAGCAACCGGGGAGCTGTTTTTT. Its translation is CASSPNVLATGELFF.

A few counts support this clone. V is TRBV29-1 and J is TRBJ1-1; no definite D call. V was trimmed by 7 bases and J by 6 bases, leaving 12 bases between them. CDR3 length: 11 residues. Germline V gives CDR1 SQVTM, CDR2 ANQGSEA. The CDR3 protein is CSANSGPEAFF. The DNA of the CDR3 is TGCAGCGCCAACTCCGGGCCTGAAGCTTTCTTT.

This clone occurred a few times. The chain carries TRBV2 and TRBJ2-5; D is unclear. Near its end, the DNA agrees better with TRBJ2-7, so the J call may be wrong. This CDR3 contains 13 residues. Germline values: CDR1 SNHLY, CDR2 FYNNEI. CDR3: CASSEASYSEQYF. As DNA, the CDR3 is TGTGCCAGCAGTGAAGCCAGCTACTCCGAGCAGTACTTC.

Many counts were recorded for this clone. This chain joins TRBV6-5 and TRBJ1-4; D is undetermined. Germline V CDR1 and CDR2: MNHEY, SVGAGI. Trimming shortened V by 5 bases and J by 0 bases, and 10 bases separated the two germline ends. This CDR3 has 15 residues. The CDR3 bases are TGTGCCAGCAGTGGCGTGGGGACAACTAATGAAAAACTGTTTTTT. Translating it yields CASSGVGTTNEKLFF.

The chain joins TRBV6-1 to TRBJ2-1; 9 bases match TRBD2. V gave up 7 bases and J gave up 9 bases; unmatched junction bases: 7. This CDR3 region has 13 residues. Germline V gene sequence: CDR1 MNHNS, CDR2 SASEGT. In nucleotides, the CDR3 is TGTGCCAGCAAGACTAGCGGTTACGGTGAGCAGTTCTTC. Its protein is CASKTSGYGEQFF.

In its sample, this clone was seen many times. The rearrangement joins TRBV27 to TRBJ1-2; D may be TRBD1 (5 bases). Germline-derived CDR1 and CDR2 are MNHEY and SMNVEV (reference sequence). The CDR3 loop spans 14 amino acids. Deletions cut 2 bases from V and 6 bases from J, with 13 bases between. CDR3 amino acids: CASSLQGRPNGYTF. In nucleotides, the CDR3 is TGTGCCAGCAGTTTACAGGGCAGGCCTAATGGCTACACCTTC.

This clone was seen repeatedly, ten times or more. This chain links TRBV7-6 with TRBJ2-3, with a weak D call TRBD1 (5 bases). V was shortened by 5 bases and J by 1 base, with 10 bases between the two germline ends. This CDR3 is 14 amino acids long. Germline V gene lookup returns CDR1 SGHVS and CDR2 FNYEAQ. CDR3 nucleotides: TGTGCCAGCAGCAGTAAACAGGGCACAGATACGCAGTATTTT. Translating it yields CASSSKQGTDTQYF.

In regard to this clone: The DNA is omitted, as the CDR3 cannot be located on it reliably, and the CDR3 follows TCRdb's listing. This chain joins TRBV23-1 and TRBJ1-4; TRBD1 was called by the table and not checked on the DNA. TRBV23-1 is placed among ORFs of uncertain function. The CDR3 is made up of 19 amino acids, end residues included. CDR3 amino acids: CASRAGTGQHITEMKNCFF.

This chain connects TRBV7-9 to TRBJ2-1, with TRBD2 matching 15 bases. The CDR3 loop spans 18 amino acids. Germline-derived CDR1 and CDR2 are SEHNR and FQNEAQ (reference sequence). V lost 5 bases to trimming and J lost 7 bases; unmatched junction nucleotides: 12. CDR3 bases: TGTGCCAGCAGCCCTACCCGCGGGACTAGCGGGAGGTTTAATGAGCAGTTCTTC. Translating gives CASSPTRGTSGRFNEQFF.

This clone was counted a few times. The V gene is TRBV9, the J gene TRBJ2-2; possibly TRBD2 for D (6 bases). V shed 4 bases and J shed 0 bases, with 13 bases lying between them. Germline values: CDR1 SGDLS, CDR2 YYNGEE. This CDR3 comprises 16 residues. The CDR3, as DNA: TGTGCCAGCAGCTTAACCGGGACTGCGAACACCGGGGAGCTGTTTTTT. It is translated as CASSLTGTANTGELFF. The entire variable domain, with the rest obtained from reference TRBV9 and TRBJ2-2, is as follows: DSGVTQTPKHLITATGQRVTLRCSPRSGDLSVYWYQQSLDQGLQFLIQYYNGEERAKGNILERFSAQQFPDLHSELNLSSLELGDSALYFCASSLTGTANTGELFFGEGSRLTVL.

The chain recombines TRBV28 with TRBJ2-7; D remains unclear. V gave up 3 bases and J gave up 3 bases, with 6 bases separating them. The germline V gene has CDR1 MDHEN and CDR2 SYDVKM. This CDR3 has 12 residues. DNA for the CDR3: TGTGCCAGCAGTTTGGCATTCTACGAGCAGTACTTC. Amino acids: CASSLAFYEQYF. The full variable domain, with the rest looked up from reference TRBV28 and TRBJ2-7, is DVKVTQSSRYLVKRTGEKVFLECVQDMDHENMFWYRQDPGLGLRLIYFSYDVKMKEKGDIPEGYSVSREKKERFSLILESASTNQTSMYLCASSLAFYEQYFGPGTRLTVT.

V usage is TRBV7-2 and J usage is TRBJ1-2, with D perhaps TRBD1 (6 bases). Germline CDR1 SGHTA, CDR2 FQGNSA. With 5 bases removed from V and 2 bases from J, the gap between germline ends came to 12 bases. The CDR3 has 14 amino acids. CDR3 in amino acids: CASSQSTGNYGYTF. CDR3 nucleotides: TGTGCCAGCAGCCAGTCGACAGGCAACTATGGCTACACCTTC.

Notes on this clone: The same CDR3 is also encoded by other DNA sequences in this sample. The chain combines TRBV18 with TRBJ2-1; D ambiguous. V lost 3 bases and J lost 0, with 3 bases in between. Germline-derived CDR1 and CDR2 are KGHSH and LQKENI. The CDR3 contains 13 residues. The CDR3 DNA reads as TGTGCCAGCTCACCGGGCTCCTACAATGAGCAGTTCTTC. This gives the protein CASSPGSYNEQFF.

The genes are TRBV4-2 and TRBJ2-3; D might be TRBD2 (6 bases). Germline CDR1 is LGHNA and CDR2 is YNFKEQ. The V and J ends lost 2 bases and 3 bases respectively, with 9 bases between them. The CDR3 spans 14 residues. The CDR3 DNA follows: TGTGCCAGCAGCCAACTAGCGACTACAGATACGCAGTATTTT. Encoded protein: CASSQLATTDTQYF.